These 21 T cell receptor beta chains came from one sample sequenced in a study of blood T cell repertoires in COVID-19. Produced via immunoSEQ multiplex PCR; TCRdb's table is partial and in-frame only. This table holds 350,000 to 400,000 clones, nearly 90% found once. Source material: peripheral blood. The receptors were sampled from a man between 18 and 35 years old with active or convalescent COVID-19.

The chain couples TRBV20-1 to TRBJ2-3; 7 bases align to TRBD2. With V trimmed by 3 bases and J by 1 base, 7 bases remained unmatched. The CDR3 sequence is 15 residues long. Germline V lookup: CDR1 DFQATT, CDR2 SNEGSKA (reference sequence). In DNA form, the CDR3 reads TGCAGTGCTAGTCTGCGGGAGAGTGGCACAGATACGCAGTATTTT. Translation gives CSASLRESGTDTQYF.

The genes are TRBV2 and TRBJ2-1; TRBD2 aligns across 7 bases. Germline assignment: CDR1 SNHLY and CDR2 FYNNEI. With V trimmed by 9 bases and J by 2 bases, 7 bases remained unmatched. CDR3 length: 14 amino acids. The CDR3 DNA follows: TGTGCCAGTAAAGCGGGACTCGCCTACAATGAGCAGTTCTTC. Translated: CASKAGLAYNEQFF.

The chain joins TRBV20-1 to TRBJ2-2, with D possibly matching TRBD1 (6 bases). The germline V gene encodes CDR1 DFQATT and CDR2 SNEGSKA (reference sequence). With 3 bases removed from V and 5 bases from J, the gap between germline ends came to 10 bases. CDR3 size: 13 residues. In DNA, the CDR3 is TGCAGTGCTAGTCCGGACAGAACCGGGGAGCTGTTTTTT. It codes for CSASPDRTGELFF.

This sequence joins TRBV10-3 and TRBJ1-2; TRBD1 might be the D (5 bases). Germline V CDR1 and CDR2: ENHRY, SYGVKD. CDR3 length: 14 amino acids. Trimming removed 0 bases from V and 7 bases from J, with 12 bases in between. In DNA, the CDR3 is TGTGCCATCAGTGAGTCTTCGGGGGTGAGTGGCTACACCTTC. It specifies CAISESSGVSGYTF.

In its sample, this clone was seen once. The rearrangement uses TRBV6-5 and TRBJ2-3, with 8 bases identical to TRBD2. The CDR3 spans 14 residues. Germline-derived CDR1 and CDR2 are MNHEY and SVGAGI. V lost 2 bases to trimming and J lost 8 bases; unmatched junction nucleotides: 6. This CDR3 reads CASSYGAGETTQYF. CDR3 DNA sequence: TGTGCCAGCAGTTACGGAGCGGGAGAGACTACGCAGTATTTT.

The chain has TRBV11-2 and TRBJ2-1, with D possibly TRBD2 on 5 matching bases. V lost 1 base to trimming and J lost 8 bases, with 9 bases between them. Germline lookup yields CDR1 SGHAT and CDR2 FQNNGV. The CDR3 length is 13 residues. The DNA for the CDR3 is TGTGCCAGCAGCTTAGCGGGGTCCGATGAGCAGTTCTTC. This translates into CASSLAGSDEQFF.

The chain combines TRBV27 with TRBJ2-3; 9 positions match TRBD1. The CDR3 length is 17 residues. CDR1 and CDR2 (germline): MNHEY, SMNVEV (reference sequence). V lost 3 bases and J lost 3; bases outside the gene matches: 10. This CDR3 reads CASSFNAGTGFTDTQYF. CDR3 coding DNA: TGTGCCAGCAGTTTTAACGCCGGGACAGGGTTTACAGATACGCAGTATTTT.

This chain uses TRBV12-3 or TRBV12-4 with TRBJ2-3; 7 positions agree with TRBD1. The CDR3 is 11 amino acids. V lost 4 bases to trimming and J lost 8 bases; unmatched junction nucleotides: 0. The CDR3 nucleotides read TGTGCCAGCAGTTCAGGGGGTACGCAGTATTTT. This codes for CASSSGGTQYF.

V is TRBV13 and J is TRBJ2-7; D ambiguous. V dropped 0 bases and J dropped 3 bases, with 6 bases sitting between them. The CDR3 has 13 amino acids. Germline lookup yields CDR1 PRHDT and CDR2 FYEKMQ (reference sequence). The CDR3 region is CASSLGVGYEQYF. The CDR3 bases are TGTGCCAGCAGCTTAGGGGTCGGCTACGAGCAGTACTTC. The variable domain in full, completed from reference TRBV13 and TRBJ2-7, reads AAGVIQSPRHLIKEKRETATLKCYPIPRHDTVYWYQQGPGQDPQFLISFYEKMQSDKGSIPDRFSAQQFSDYHSELNMSSLELGDSALYFCASSLGVGYEQYFGPGTRLTVT.

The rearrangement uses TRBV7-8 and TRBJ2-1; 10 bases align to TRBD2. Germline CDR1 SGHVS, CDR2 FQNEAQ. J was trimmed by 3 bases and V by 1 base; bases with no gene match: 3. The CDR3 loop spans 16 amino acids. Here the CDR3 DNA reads TGTGCCAGCAGCTTAGGGCTAGCGGGGGACTACAATGAGCAGTTCTTC. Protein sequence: CASSLGLAGDYNEQFF.

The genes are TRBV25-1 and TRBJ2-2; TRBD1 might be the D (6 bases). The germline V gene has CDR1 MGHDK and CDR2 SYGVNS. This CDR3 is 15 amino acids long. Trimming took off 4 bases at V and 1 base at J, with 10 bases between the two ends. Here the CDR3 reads CASSGGTWNTGELFF. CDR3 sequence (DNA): TGTGCCAGCAGTGGGGGGACATGGAACACCGGGGAGCTGTTTTTT.

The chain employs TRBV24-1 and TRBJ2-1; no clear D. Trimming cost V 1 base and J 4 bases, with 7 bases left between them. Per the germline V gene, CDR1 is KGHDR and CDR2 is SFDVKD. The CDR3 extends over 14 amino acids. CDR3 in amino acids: CATSDFSPYNEQFF. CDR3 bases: TGTGCCACCAGTGATTTCTCCCCTTACAATGAGCAGTTCTTC.

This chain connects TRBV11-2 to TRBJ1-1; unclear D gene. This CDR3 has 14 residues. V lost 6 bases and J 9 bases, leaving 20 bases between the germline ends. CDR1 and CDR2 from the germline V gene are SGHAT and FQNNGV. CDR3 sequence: CASSQDRTRLKAFF. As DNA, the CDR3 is TGTGCCAGCAGTCAGGACCGGACTCGCCTAAAAGCTTTCTTT.

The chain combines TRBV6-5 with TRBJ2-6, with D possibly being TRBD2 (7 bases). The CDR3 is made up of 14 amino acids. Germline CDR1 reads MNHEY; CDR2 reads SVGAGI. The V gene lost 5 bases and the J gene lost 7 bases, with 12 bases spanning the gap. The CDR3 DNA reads TGTGCCAGCAGTCTACAGGGACTAGCCAACGTCCTGACTTTC. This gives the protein CASSLQGLANVLTF.

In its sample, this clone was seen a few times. CDR3 nucleotides: TGTGCCAGCAGCCCGGACAGCCGCCCGGGGCCCCAGCATTTT. Translating gives CASSPDSRPGPQHF. The chain recombines TRBV6-2 or TRBV6-3 with TRBJ1-5, with D possibly matching TRBD1 (6 bases). Germline V lookup: CDR1 MNHEY, CDR2 SVGEGT. V lost 6 bases, J lost 9 bases, and 18 bases lay in between. The CDR3 runs to 14 residues.

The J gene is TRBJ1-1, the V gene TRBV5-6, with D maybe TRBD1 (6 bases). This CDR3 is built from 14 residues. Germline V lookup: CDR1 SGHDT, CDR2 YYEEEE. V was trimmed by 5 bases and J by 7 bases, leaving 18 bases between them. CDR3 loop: CASRKTTGLYEAFF. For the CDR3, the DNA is TGTGCCAGCAGGAAAACTACAGGGCTATATGAAGCTTTCTTT. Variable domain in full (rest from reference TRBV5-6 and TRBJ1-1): DAGVTQSPTHLIKTRGQQVTLRCSPKSGHDTVSWYQQALGQGPQFIFQYYEEEERQRGNFPDRFSGHQFPNYSSELNVNALLLGDSALYLCASRKTTGLYEAFFGQGTRLTVV.

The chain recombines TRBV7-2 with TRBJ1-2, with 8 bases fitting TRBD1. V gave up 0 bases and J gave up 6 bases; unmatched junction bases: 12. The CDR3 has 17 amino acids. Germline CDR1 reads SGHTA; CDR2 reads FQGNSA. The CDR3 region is CASSLALWQGASNGYTF. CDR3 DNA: TGTGCCAGCAGCTTAGCCCTTTGGCAGGGGGCCTCAAATGGCTACACCTTC. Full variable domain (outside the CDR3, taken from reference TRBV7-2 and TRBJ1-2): GAGVSQSPSNKVTEKGKDVELRCDPISGHTALYWYRQSLGQGLEFLIYFQGNSAPDKSGLPSDRFSAERTGGSVSTLTIQRTQQEDSAVYLCASSLALWQGASNGYTFGSGTRLTVV.

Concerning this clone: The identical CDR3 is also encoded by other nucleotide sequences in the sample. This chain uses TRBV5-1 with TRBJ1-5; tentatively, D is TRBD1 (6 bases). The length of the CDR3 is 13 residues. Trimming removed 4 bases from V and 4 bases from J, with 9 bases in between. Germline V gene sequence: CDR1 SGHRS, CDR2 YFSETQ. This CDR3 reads CASSPQGNQPQHF. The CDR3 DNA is TGCGCCAGCAGCCCTCAGGGGAATCAGCCCCAGCATTTT.

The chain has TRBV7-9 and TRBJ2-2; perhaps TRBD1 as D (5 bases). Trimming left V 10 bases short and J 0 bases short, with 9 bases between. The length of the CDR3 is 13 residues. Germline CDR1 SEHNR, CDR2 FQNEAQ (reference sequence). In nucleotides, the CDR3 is TGTGCCATACAGGATACGAACACCGGGGAGCTGTTTTTT. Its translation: CAIQDTNTGELFF. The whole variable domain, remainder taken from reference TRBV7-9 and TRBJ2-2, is DTGVSQNPRHKITKRGQNVTFRCDPISEHNRLYWYRQTLGQGPEFLTYFQNEAQLEKSRLLSDRFSAERPKGSFSTLEIQRTEQGDSAMYLCAIQDTNTGELFFGEGSRLTVL.

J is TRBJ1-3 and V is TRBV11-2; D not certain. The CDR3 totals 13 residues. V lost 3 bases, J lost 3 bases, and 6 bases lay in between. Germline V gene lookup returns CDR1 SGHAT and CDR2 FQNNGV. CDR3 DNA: TGTGCCAGCAGCTTCGGGTATGGAAACACCATATATTTT. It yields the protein CASSFGYGNTIYF.

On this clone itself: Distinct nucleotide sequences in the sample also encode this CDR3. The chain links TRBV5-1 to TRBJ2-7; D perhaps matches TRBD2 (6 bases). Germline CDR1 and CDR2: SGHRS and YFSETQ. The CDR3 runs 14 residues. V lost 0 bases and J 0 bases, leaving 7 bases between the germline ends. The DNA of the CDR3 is TGCGCCAGCAGCTTGGCCGGGAGCTCCTACGAGCAGTACTTC. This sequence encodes CASSLAGSSYEQYF.